The table lists the clone carrying this T cell receptor beta chain with a few counts. What it recognizes is unknown. Every patient was untreated before thyroid surgery. This sample is drawn from a study of metastatic and nonmetastatic thyroid tumors. Study as a whole: It was across blood and tumor or nodule tissue from malignant and benign thyroid patients that repertoires were compared. Study-level findings and limits: When malignant thyroid tumors were compared with benign nodules, TCR beta diversity was reportedly significantly higher in the malignant tumors. This held in both blood and tumor samples.

Original analysis: A papillary thyroid cancer distant-metastasis classifier was built from CDR3 differences across clinicopathological groups. With MiXCR, TCRdb reprocessed the PCR reads. The V and J calls come from TCRdb's annotation, not from the publication. The sample lists more than 15,000 clones; approximately 26% were seen once. The CDR3 contains 15 residues. V was pared by 6 bases and J by 4 bases, with 7 bases of the junction left unmatched. The germline V gene has CDR1 MRHNA and CDR2 SNTAGT. The sequencing sample was made of blood. This sequence originates from a female donor with papillary thyroid cancer or a benign thyroid nodule (not recorded which). Some clones in this sample may be carry-over from other donors' samples. The chain employs TRBV6-4 and TRBJ2-7, with 12 positions matching TRBD2. In DNA, the CDR3 is TGTGCCAGCAGACCGCAACTAGCGGGAGGTTACGAGCAGTACTTC. Translating it yields CASRPQLAGGYEQYF.